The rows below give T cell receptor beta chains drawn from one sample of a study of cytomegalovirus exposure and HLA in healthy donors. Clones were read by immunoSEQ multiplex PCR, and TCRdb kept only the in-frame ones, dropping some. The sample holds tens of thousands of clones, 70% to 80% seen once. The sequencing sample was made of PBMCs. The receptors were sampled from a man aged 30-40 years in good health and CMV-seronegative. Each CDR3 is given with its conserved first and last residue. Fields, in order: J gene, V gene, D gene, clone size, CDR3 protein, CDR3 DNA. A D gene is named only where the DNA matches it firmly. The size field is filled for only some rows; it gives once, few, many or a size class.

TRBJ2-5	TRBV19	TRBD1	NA	CASSSDRGLETQYF	TGTGCCAGTAGTTCGGACAGGGGGCTAGAGACCCAGTACTTC
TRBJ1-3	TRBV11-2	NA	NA	CASSLVTGPSGNTIYF	TGTGCCAGCAGCTTAGTCACAGGTCCCTCTGGAAACACCATATATTTT
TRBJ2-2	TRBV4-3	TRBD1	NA	CASSLQDRGLKRNTGELFF	TGCGCCAGCAGCCTCCAGGACAGGGGGCTTAAGAGGAACACCGGGGAGCTGTTTTTT
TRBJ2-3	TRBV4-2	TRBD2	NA	CASSQGRSGADTQYF	TGTGCCAGCAGCCAAGGACGCAGCGGGGCAGATACGCAGTATTTT
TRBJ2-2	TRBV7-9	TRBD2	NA	CASRAGVSGELFF	TGTGCCAGCAGAGCGGGAGTTTCCGGGGAGCTGTTTTTT
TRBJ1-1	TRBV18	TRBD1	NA	CASSPEQGATEAFF	TGTGCCAGCTCTCCCGAACAGGGGGCTACTGAAGCTTTCTTT
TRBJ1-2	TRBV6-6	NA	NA	CASRGTGISYGYTF	TGTGCCAGCAGGGGCACAGGGATCAGCTATGGCTACACCTTC
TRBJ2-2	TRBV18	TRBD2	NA	CASSPGQLAVPNTGELFF	TGTGCCAGCTCACCAGGTCAACTAGCGGTGCCGAACACCGGGGAGCTGTTTTTT
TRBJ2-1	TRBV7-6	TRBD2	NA	CASSLKVGGPLHPFF	TGTGCCAGCAGCTTAAAAGTGGGAGGGCCTTTGCACCCGTTCTTC
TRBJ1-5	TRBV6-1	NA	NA	CASSEAKGGSQNQPQHF	TGTGCCAGCAGTGAAGCCAAGGGAGGCTCCCAGAATCAGCCCCAGCATTTT
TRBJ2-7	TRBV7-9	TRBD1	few	CSSSLRGQGVREQYF	TGTTCCAGCAGCTTAAGGGGACAGGGTGTGAGGGAGCAGTACTTC
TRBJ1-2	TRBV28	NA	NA	CASSTDRSTYGYTF	TGTGCCAGCAGTACCGACAGGTCTACCTATGGCTACACCTTC
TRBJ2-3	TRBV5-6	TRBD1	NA	CASSLGTGRITDTQYF	TGTGCCAGCAGCTTGGGGACAGGGAGAATCACAGATACGCAGTATTTT
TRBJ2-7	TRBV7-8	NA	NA	CASSYRAYEQYF	TGTGCCAGCAGCTACCGAGCCTACGAGCAGTACTTC
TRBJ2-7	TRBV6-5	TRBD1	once	CASSYGTGGSEQYF	TGTGCCAGCAGTTACGGGACAGGGGGCTCCGAGCAGTACTTC
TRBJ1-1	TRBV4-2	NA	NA	CASTNEGDYTEAFF	TGTGCCAGCACCAATGAGGGAGATTACACTGAAGCTTTCTTT
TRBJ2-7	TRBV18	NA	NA	CASSPPGPYEQYF	TGTGCCAGCTCACCACCGGGCCCCTACGAGCAGTACTTC
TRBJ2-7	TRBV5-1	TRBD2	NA	CASSFGTSGRAGEQYF	TGCGCCAGCAGCTTTGGAACTAGCGGGAGGGCCGGGGAGCAGTACTTC
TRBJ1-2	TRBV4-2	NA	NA	CASSQDDSGENYGYTF	TGTGCCAGCAGCCAAGATGATTCAGGGGAAAACTATGGCTACACCTTC
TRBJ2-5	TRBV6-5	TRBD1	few	CASSYQGQGAGTQYF	TGTGCCAGCAGTTACCAGGGACAGGGGGCAGGGACCCAGTACTTC
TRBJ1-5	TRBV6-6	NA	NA	CASRGGGGSQPQHF	TGTGCCAGCAGGGGAGGTGGTGGTAGTCAGCCCCAGCATTTT
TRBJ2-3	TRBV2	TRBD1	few	CASRTGITDTQYF	TGTGCCAGCAGGACAGGGATCACAGATACGCAGTATTTT
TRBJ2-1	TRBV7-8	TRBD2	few	CASRIETSGYSNEQFF	TGTGCCAGCAGGATTGAGACTAGCGGATATAGTAATGAGCAGTTCTTC
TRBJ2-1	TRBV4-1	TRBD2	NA	CASSQSSGSVYNEQFF	TGCGCCAGCAGCCAATCAAGCGGGAGCGTCTACAATGAGCAGTTCTTC
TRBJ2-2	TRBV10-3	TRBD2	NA	CAISESTRGTSGAGELFF	TGTGCCATCAGTGAGTCGACACGTGGGACTAGTGGTGCCGGGGAGCTGTTTTTT
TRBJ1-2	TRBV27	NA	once	CASSLIGGGYGYTF	TGTGCCAGCAGTTTAATAGGGGGAGGGTATGGCTACACCTTC
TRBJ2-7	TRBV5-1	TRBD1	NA	CASSFSGGAYEQYF	TGCGCCAGCAGCTTTTCAGGGGGAGCCTACGAGCAGTACTTC
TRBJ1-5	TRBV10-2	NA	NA	CASAPQGRLYQPQHF	TGCGCCAGCGCCCCCCAGGGTAGGTTGTATCAGCCCCAGCATTTT
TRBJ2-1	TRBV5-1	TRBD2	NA	CASSAGLAGYTYNEQFF	TGCGCCAGCAGCGCCGGACTAGCGGGTTACACCTACAATGAGCAGTTCTTC
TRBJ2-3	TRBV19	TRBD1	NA	CASSIDLSRGRTDTQYF	TGTGCCAGTAGTATAGATCTATCGAGGGGGCGCACAGATACGCAGTATTTT
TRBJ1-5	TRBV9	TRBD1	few	CASSVGQGRDQPQHF	TGTGCCAGCAGCGTCGGACAGGGGCGCGATCAGCCCCAGCATTTT
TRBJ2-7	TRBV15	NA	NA	CATNSGDSYEQYF	TGTGCCACCAATAGCGGAGACTCCTACGAGCAGTACTTC
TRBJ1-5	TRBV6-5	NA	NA	CASSYAAGAAGPQHF	TGTGCCAGCAGTTACGCGGCAGGGGCCGCGGGGCCCCAGCATTTT
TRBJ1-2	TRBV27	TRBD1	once	CASSSAGTGTPLSYGYTF	TGTGCCAGCAGTTCCGCCGGGACAGGGACCCCTCTTAGCTATGGCTACACCTTC
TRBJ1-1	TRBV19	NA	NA	CASRDNPNTEAFF	TGTGCCAGTAGGGACAACCCGAACACTGAAGCTTTCTTT
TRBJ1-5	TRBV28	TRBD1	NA	CASRAYGTDSNQPQHF	TGTGCCAGCAGAGCATACGGGACAGATAGCAATCAGCCCCAGCATTTT
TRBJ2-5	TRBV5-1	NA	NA	CASSRLGTRQETQYF	TGCGCCAGCAGCCGACTAGGGACTCGCCAAGAGACCCAGTACTTC
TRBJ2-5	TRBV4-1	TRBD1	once	CASSQGTGGSQETQYF	TGCGCCAGCAGCCAAGGGACAGGGGGATCCCAAGAGACCCAGTACTTC
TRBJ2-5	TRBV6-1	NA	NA	CASSEVGGQQETQYF	TGTGCCAGCAGTGAAGTCGGGGGACAGCAAGAGACCCAGTACTTC
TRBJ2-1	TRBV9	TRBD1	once	CASSKGDRGHYNEQFF	TGTGCCAGCAGCAAAGGGGACAGAGGTCACTACAATGAGCAGTTCTTC